Listed here are 2 T cell receptor beta chains from one sample, sequenced in a study of shared clonotypes between healthy human individuals. Profiled with immunoSEQ multiplex PCR; TCRdb holds only in-frame clones, not every one. The sample records some 1.4 million clones, approximately 97% being singletons. The sample was naive CD4+ T cells sorted from blood. The subset denotes: CD45RA+ positively selected. The origin of the receptors is a man aged 25-45 years in good health.

This chain links TRBV25-1 with TRBJ2-1; D possibly corresponds to TRBD2 (6 bases). The V end was cut by 6 bases, the J end by 8 bases, with 23 bases between. CDR3 length: 16 amino acids. Germline lookup yields CDR1 MGHDK and CDR2 SYGVNS. In DNA, the CDR3 is TGTGCCAGCAGCCCCCCGATCGGAGGGGATTTCCATGAGCAGTTCTTC. Its translation: CASSPPIGGDFHEQFF.

The V call is TRBV7-9, the J call TRBJ2-7; 7 positions agree with TRBD2. The V gene's germline CDR1 is SEHNR and CDR2 FQNEAQ (reference sequence). Trimming at V came to 1 base and at J to 6 bases, leaving 6 bases not matched to a gene. The CDR3 totals 14 residues. CDR3 residues: CASSLGQGGSEQYF. DNA of the CDR3: TGTGCCAGCAGCTTAGGGCAGGGAGGGAGCGAGCAGTACTTC. Looking up the rest from reference TRBV7-9 and TRBJ2-7 gives the full variable domain: DTGVSQNPRHKITKRGQNVTFRCDPISEHNRLYWYRQTLGQGPEFLTYFQNEAQLEKSRLLSDRFSAERPKGSFSTLEIQRTEQGDSAMYLCASSLGQGGSEQYFGPGTRLTVT.